Listed below are T cell receptor beta chains from one sample, sequenced in a study of cytomegalovirus exposure and HLA in healthy donors. Repertoires were generated with immunoSEQ multiplex PCR, while TCRdb's copy carries only in-frame clones and drops some. The table includes fewer than 110,000 clones, around 76% detected once. Sequencing was carried out using PBMCs. The receptors come from a man aged 30 to 39 in good health and CMV-seropositive. Each CDR3 is given with its conserved first and last residue. The D gene is left open where the match is weak. Size is omitted from some rows. Given values are once, few, many or a class for expanded clones.

TRBV30	-	TRBJ1-1	-	TGTGCCTGGAATCGGGTCGAGGTACCAGCTTTCTTT	CAWNRVEVPAFF
TRBV7-6	-	TRBJ1-1	-	TGTGCCAGCAGCTCTTTGGGGGCGGGAGCTTTCTTT	CASSSLGAGAFF
TRBV5-5	-	TRBJ1-1	TRBD1	TGTGCCAGCAGCTCGGACAGGGTTAAAGAGACTGAAGCTTTCTTT	CASSSDRVKETEAFF
TRBV6-5	-	TRBJ1-2	-	TGTGCCAGCAGTTACGGGCAGGGGCAATATGGCTACACCTTC	CASSYGQGQYGYTF
TRBV9	-	TRBJ2-3	-	TGTGCCAGCAGCGCCAGTACCACAGATACGCAGTATTTT	CASSASTTDTQYF
TRBV6-6	-	TRBJ2-7	TRBD1	TGTGCCAGCAGTTACCTTGGGACAGGGGGCTACGAGCAGTACTTC	CASSYLGTGGYEQYF
TRBV9	-	TRBJ2-2	TRBD1	TGTGCCAGCAGCGCAAAGACAGGGTCCGGGGAGCTGTTTTTT	CASSAKTGSGELFF
TRBV10-2	-	TRBJ2-1	TRBD2	TGCGCCAGCAGACCTAGCGGAGGGGCTTCAAATGAGCAGTTCTTC	CASRPSGGASNEQFF
TRBV19	-	TRBJ1-5	-	TGTGCCAGTAATGGGGCAAGCAATCAGCCCCAGCATTTT	CASNGASNQPQHF
TRBV5-1	-	TRBJ2-3	TRBD1	TGCGCCAGCAGCCCCGGGACAGGGGCTGCAGATACGCAGTATTTT	CASSPGTGAADTQYF
TRBV29-1	-	TRBJ2-7	-	TGCAGCGTTGCCAAAGGACACCAGCCCTACGAGCAGTACTTC	CSVAKGHQPYEQYF
TRBV7-2	-	TRBJ2-7	TRBD1	TGTGCCAGCAGCTTAGGACAGGGTATGCGGGAGCAGTACTTC	CASSLGQGMREQYF
TRBV19	-	TRBJ1-2	-	TGTGCCAGTAGTGTACAGGCTAACTATGGCTACACCTTC	CASSVQANYGYTF
TRBV27	-	TRBJ2-5	TRBD2	TGTGCCAGCAGTACCCGACTAGCGGGGCGGGGGGGGACCCAGTACTTC	CASSTRLAGRGGTQYF
TRBV14	-	TRBJ1-2	-	TGTGCCAGCAGCCAAGATAGACTGATCTATGGCTACACCTTC	CASSQDRLIYGYTF
TRBV5-1	few	TRBJ1-1	TRBD1	TGCGCCAGCAGCAGTTGGGACAGAGACACTGAAGCTTTCTTT	CASSSWDRDTEAFF
TRBV19	-	TRBJ2-1	-	TGTGCCAGTAGCGAATCTAGCTCCTACAATGAGCAGTTCTTC	CASSESSSYNEQFF
TRBV9	once	TRBJ2-7	TRBD2	TGTGCCAGCAGCGTAGGGGGAGGGGTGACCTACGAGCAGTACTTC	CASSVGGGVTYEQYF
TRBV4-1	-	TRBJ2-3	-	TGCGCCAGCAGCCAAGGAAGGGCAGGGGGCACAGATACGCAGTATTTT	CASSQGRAGGTDTQYF
TRBV4-1	-	TRBJ2-3	-	TGCGCCAGCTCTACTAGTCCAGGAACAGATACGCAGTATTTT	CASSTSPGTDTQYF